This T cell receptor (beta chain) originates from a study of CXCR3-negative and CXCR3-positive naive CD8 T cells. Study-level information: For each library, about 1.5 +/- 0.3 million TRB reads were obtained, some 130 million in total. Study outcomes and limitations: Memory CD8+ T cell repertoires were far less diverse than both naive subsets. Naive subsets showed comparable surface CD5, and TCR interaction strength was also inferred from TRB CDR3 physicochemistry. In naive cells, CXCR3-negative and CXCR3-positive subsets had similar TRBV-TRBJ usage; memory cells differed.

A note on this clonotype: Its antigen is unidentified.

In germline, CDR1 is MNHEY, CDR2 SVGEGT. The CDR3 spans 14 residues. Preparation of TRB cDNA libraries relied on 5' RACE carrying UMI labels. From its re-call of the 5' RACE reads, TCRdb lists each CDR3 protein once, without DNA. This repertoire comprises about 40,000 distinct CDR3 sequences; its ten largest clones make up about 8.4%. The source material was memory CD8+ T cells from blood. The TCR sequence derives from a human donor in good health. Some clones in this sample may be carry-over from other donors' samples. The genes are TRBV6-2 or TRBV6-3 and TRBJ1-1; the TCRdb call, TRBD1, lacks DNA for checking. The CDR3 sequence is CASSERQDVAEAFF.